The 31 T cell receptor beta chains presented below share a single source sample, sequenced in a study of T cell changes during pregnancy in multiple sclerosis (dated by TCRdb to between 2019 and 2020). Libraries were built with the immunoSEQ multiplex PCR assay. TCRdb limited this immuneACCESS table to in-frame rearrangements with V and J called. A share of clones is missing; checked studies link under half to unresolved V genes, and the rest is unexplained. Across this sample there are 20,000 to 25,000 clones, with 80% to 90% seen only once. The ten largest clonotypes hold 6.5% to 9.5% of the sample. The sample was CD8+ T cells from peripheral blood mononuclear cells, taken in the first trimester of pregnancy. The receptors stem from a female donor in good health, enrolled as a control in a pregnancy study.

The rearrangement links TRBV11-2 to TRBJ2-1; the D gene is possibly TRBD2 (5 bases). The CDR3 covers 16 residues. Germline CDR1 SGHAT, CDR2 FQNNGV. Trimming stripped 1 base from V and 2 bases from J, with 12 bases between. CDR3 amino acids: CASSLALPSPYNEQFF. CDR3 coding DNA: TGTGCCAGCAGCTTAGCCCTTCCTAGCCCCTACAATGAGCAGTTCTTC. The whole variable domain, filled in from reference TRBV11-2 and TRBJ2-1, reads EAGVAQSPRYKIIEKRQSVAFWCNPISGHATLYWYQQILGQGPKLLIQFQNNGVVDDSQLPKDRFSAERLKGVDSTLKIQPAKLEDSAVYLCASSLALPSPYNEQFFGPGTRLTVL.

The chain is built from TRBV6-5 and TRBJ2-7, with 8 bases fitting TRBD1. Germline V gene lookup returns CDR1 MNHEY and CDR2 SVGAGI. This CDR3 is 15 amino acids long. V lost 5 bases, J lost 3 bases, and 9 bases stayed unmatched. The CDR3 DNA sequence: TGTGCCAGCAGTCGAGGACAGGGTCTTCACTACGAGCAGTACTTC. Translating gives CASSRGQGLHYEQYF.

The chain carries TRBV10-3 and TRBJ2-3, with 8 nucleotides matching TRBD2. The CDR3 covers 14 residues. From germline, CDR1 is ENHRY and CDR2 SYGVKD. Trimming removed 2 bases from V and 8 bases from J; junction bases left unmatched: 6. Written as DNA, the CDR3 is TGTGCCATCAGTGAGGGCGGGGGGTTTGCTACGCAGTATTTT. This sequence encodes CAISEGGGFATQYF.

The chain joins TRBV9 to TRBJ2-5; 11 nucleotides agree with TRBD1. Germline CDR1 and CDR2: SGDLS and YYNGEE. V shed 5 bases, J shed 5 bases, and the junction held 2 bases outside the gene matches. This CDR3 is built from 13 residues. CDR3 nucleotide sequence: TGTGCCAGCAGGGGACAGGGGGGCGAGACCCAGTACTTC. It codes for CASRGQGGETQYF.

This CDR3 reads CASSLTGASTEAFF. In DNA, the CDR3 is TGTGCCAGCAGCCTTACAGGGGCTAGCACTGAAGCTTTCTTT. The chain is built from TRBV7-3 and TRBJ1-1; 7 bases fit TRBD1. V lost 5 bases and J lost 4; bases outside the gene matches: 7. The CDR3 has 14 residues. Germline CDR1 is SGHTA and CDR2 is FQGTGA.

In this sample, this clone turned up a few times. The chain employs TRBV5-6 and TRBJ1-2; D is unresolved. This CDR3 has 18 amino acids. Germline V gene sequence: CDR1 SGHDT, CDR2 YYEEEE. Trimming stripped 1 base from V and 1 base from J, with 20 bases between. The CDR3 DNA reads TGTGCCAGCAGCTTGTTGGCCCTAAGAGGCACACTTAACTATGGCTACACCTTC. Its protein is CASSLLALRGTLNYGYTF.

The rearrangement links TRBV2 to TRBJ2-5, with 11 bases that match TRBD2. V lost 5 bases and J lost 4; bases outside the gene matches: 9. The CDR3 covers 16 residues. The germline V gene encodes CDR1 SNHLY and CDR2 FYNNEI. CDR3 in amino acids: CASSRLAGGTRETQYF. The CDR3 DNA sequence: TGTGCCAGCAGTCGGCTAGCGGGGGGAACGAGAGAGACCCAGTACTTC. Complete variable domain (other parts from reference TRBV2 and TRBJ2-5): EPEVTQTPSHQVTQMGQEVILRCVPISNHLYFYWYRQILGQKVEFLVSFYNNEISEKSEIFDDQFSVERPDGSNFTLKIRSTKLEDSAMYFCASSRLAGGTRETQYFGPGTRLLVL.

This clone has a single count. The chain carries TRBV7-9 and TRBJ2-7; TRBD2 is a possible D gene (5 bases). The CDR3 sequence is 12 residues long. V shed 4 bases and J shed 4 bases, with 8 bases lying between them. The V gene's germline CDR1 is SEHNR and CDR2 FQNEAQ (reference sequence). In DNA, the CDR3 is TGTGCCAGCAGCTCCCAGCGGTACGAGCAGTACTTC. The encoded protein is CASSSQRYEQYF.

This chain connects TRBV13 to TRBJ1-1; D is uncertain. CDR1 is PRHDT, CDR2 FYEKMQ, per germline (reference sequence). The CDR3 loop spans 14 amino acids. V lost 5 bases and J 0 bases, leaving 10 bases between the germline ends. The CDR3 loop reads CASSQVGVNTEAFF. The CDR3 nucleotides read TGTGCCAGCAGCCAAGTCGGGGTGAACACTGAAGCTTTCTTT.

The CDR3 here is CATSRRQVDYEQYF. The CDR3 nucleotides read TGTGCCACCAGCAGAAGACAGGTGGACTACGAGCAGTACTTC. This chain connects TRBV15 to TRBJ2-7, with D tentatively TRBD1 (6 bases). In germline, CDR1 is LNHNV, CDR2 YYDKDF (reference sequence). The CDR3 runs to 14 residues. V was clipped by 2 bases and J by 3 bases, with 11 bases between them. The complete variable domain, with remaining parts taken from reference TRBV15 and TRBJ2-7, reads DAMVIQNPRYQVTQFGKPVTLSCSQTLNHNVMYWYQQKSSQAPKLLFHYYDKDFNNEADTPDNFQSRRPNTSFCFLDIRSPGLGDTAMYLCATSRRQVDYEQYFGPGTRLTVT.

The chain carries TRBV4-3 and TRBJ2-3, with 9 positions matching TRBD2. CDR1 and CDR2 (germline): LGHNA, YSLEER. The CDR3 sequence is 16 residues long. Trimming cost V 0 bases and J 1 base; bases outside gene matches: 2. The CDR3 reads CASSQEASGGTDTQYF. CDR3 bases: TGCGCCAGCAGCCAAGAGGCTAGCGGGGGCACAGATACGCAGTATTTT.

This clone was seen just once. This chain uses TRBV7-9 with TRBJ1-2, with D possibly matching TRBD1 (6 bases). There are 14 residues in the CDR3. The germline V and J ends were trimmed by 4 bases and 1 base, with 10 bases remaining between them. Germline lookup yields CDR1 SEHNR and CDR2 FQNEAQ (reference sequence). The CDR3 loop reads CASSSTGLNYGYTF. CDR3 nucleotides: TGTGCCAGCAGCTCGACAGGTCTTAACTATGGCTACACCTTC.

The V gene is TRBV5-4, the J gene TRBJ2-1, with D perhaps TRBD2 (6 bases). Germline V gene lookup returns CDR1 SGHNT and CDR2 YYREEE (reference sequence). Trimming took 4 bases from V and 6 from J, leaving 8 bases between them. CDR3 size: 12 residues. This chain's CDR3 is CASSGGFNEQFF. CDR3 coding DNA: TGTGCCAGCAGCGGGGGGTTCAATGAGCAGTTCTTC. The full variable domain, in which reference TRBV5-4 and TRBJ2-1 provide the parts outside the CDR3, is ETGVTQSPTHLIKTRGQQVTLRCSSQSGHNTVSWYQQALGQGPQFIFQYYREEENGRGNFPPRFSGLQFPNYSSELNVNALELDDSALYLCASSGGFNEQFFGPGTRLTVL.

This clone was seen a single time. This chain links TRBV12-5 with TRBJ2-3; D uncertain. V was shortened by 2 bases and J by 0 bases, with 9 bases between the two germline ends. This CDR3 is 15 amino acids long. Germline lookup yields CDR1 LGHNT and CDR2 FRNRAP. The CDR3 loop is CASGLPPPSTDTQYF. In nucleotides, the CDR3 is TGTGCTAGTGGTTTGCCCCCTCCCAGCACAGATACGCAGTATTTT.

This clone was recorded a few times. The chain has TRBV6-5 and TRBJ1-1; D not certain. The CDR3 spans 12 residues. Trimming stripped 0 bases from V and 9 bases from J, with 8 bases between. Germline lookup yields CDR1 MNHEY and CDR2 SVGAGI. The CDR3 sequence is CASSYSGQKAFF. CDR3 sequence (DNA): TGTGCCAGCAGTTACTCTGGGCAGAAAGCTTTCTTT.

V is TRBV6-5 and J is TRBJ1-1; D is undetermined. Between the trimmed V and J ends, which lost 0 bases and 5 bases, there was a span of 10 bases. The CDR3 consists of 14 residues. CDR1 MNHEY and CDR2 SVGAGI come from the germline V gene. The CDR3: CASSYSRGGTEAFF. The CDR3 nucleotides are TGTGCCAGCAGTTACTCCCGGGGTGGGACTGAAGCTTTCTTT.

The chain recombines TRBV7-9 with TRBJ2-3; 8 bases align to TRBD1. The CDR3 has 17 amino acids. CDR1 SEHNR and CDR2 FQNEAQ come from the germline V gene (reference sequence). The ends lost 5 bases at V and 0 bases at J; junction bases unmatched: 10. CDR3 in DNA: TGTGCCAGCAGCCCCCCTAGGACAGGGCTTAGCACAGATACGCAGTATTTT. Translated, it gives CASSPPRTGLSTDTQYF.

The chain couples TRBV5-1 to TRBJ1-2; maybe TRBD1 (6 bases). V was shortened by 0 bases and J by 4 bases, with 16 bases between the two germline ends. This CDR3 has 16 residues. Germline CDR1 is SGHRS and CDR2 is YFSETQ. CDR3 residues: CASSLEAGVRPYGYTF. DNA for the CDR3: TGCGCCAGCAGCTTGGAGGCAGGGGTGAGGCCCTATGGCTACACCTTC.

V is TRBV19 and J is TRBJ2-1, with D possibly being TRBD1 (6 bases). The CDR3 is made up of 15 amino acids. Germline loops: CDR1 LNHDA, CDR2 SQIVND (reference sequence). V lost 6 bases and J lost 3, with 15 bases in between. CDR3 sequence reads: CASSSGTRSYNEQFF. DNA for the CDR3: TGTGCCAGTAGCTCCGGGACAAGGAGCTACAATGAGCAGTTCTTC.

The gene calls are TRBV29-1 and TRBJ2-3, with a possible D match to TRBD1 (5 bases). The CDR3 length is 8 residues. Trimming cost V 3 bases and J 13 bases, with 5 bases left between them. Germline lookup yields CDR1 SQVTM and CDR2 ANQGSEA. As DNA, the CDR3 is TGCAGCGTTGACAGGGAGTATTTT. Its protein is CSVDREYF.

The J gene is TRBJ1-5, the V gene TRBV7-2; D uncertain. V was pared by 4 bases and J by 3 bases, with 7 bases between. There are 13 residues in the CDR3. Germline CDR1 is SGHTA and CDR2 is FQGNSA. The CDR3 reads CASSSTFNQPQHF. In nucleotides, the CDR3 is TGTGCCAGCAGCTCTACTTTCAATCAGCCCCAGCATTTT.

The V gene is TRBV2, the J gene TRBJ1-4; perhaps TRBD1 as D (6 bases). CDR3 size: 16 residues. Germline V gene lookup returns CDR1 SNHLY and CDR2 FYNNEI. The V and J ends lost 0 bases and 6 bases respectively, with 14 bases between them. The CDR3 here is CASSEAGEGGDEKLFF. CDR3 DNA: TGTGCCAGCAGTGAAGCGGGGGAGGGGGGAGATGAAAAACTGTTTTTT.

This sequence joins TRBV9 and TRBJ1-1; TRBD1 might be the D (6 bases). The CDR3 contains 14 residues. The V end was cut by 3 bases, the J end by 4 bases, with 13 bases between. Germline values: CDR1 SGDLS, CDR2 YYNGEE. CDR3 nucleotides: TGTGCCAGCAGCGCCAAACAGGGTTTCACTGAAGCTTTCTTT. This encodes CASSAKQGFTEAFF.

The chain has TRBV15 and TRBJ1-5; D is ambiguous. The V end lost 6 bases, the J end lost 3 bases, and 15 bases lay between the germline ends. Germline V gives CDR1 LNHNV, CDR2 YYDKDF (reference sequence). The CDR3 totals 15 residues. The CDR3 bases are TGTGCCACCAGTCAGAGAGGAAATCCCAATCAGCCCCAGCATTTT. This gives the protein CATSQRGNPNQPQHF.

J is TRBJ2-5 and V is TRBV15; 8 nucleotides match TRBD1. Trimming removed 4 bases from V and 4 bases from J; junction bases left unmatched: 14. Germline loops: CDR1 LNHNV, CDR2 YYDKDF (reference sequence). The CDR3 length is 17 residues. CDR3 sequence reads: CATSIFSGQGEGETQYF. The CDR3, as DNA: TGTGCCACCAGCATATTTTCCGGACAGGGCGAGGGAGAGACCCAGTACTTC.

This clone has only a few counts. V gene TRBV13 combines with J gene TRBJ2-7, with 8 bases identical to TRBD1. CDR1 is PRHDT, CDR2 FYEKMQ, per germline (reference sequence). Germline trimming cut 5 bases from V and 0 bases from J; bases unmatched to any gene: 9. The CDR3 contains 16 residues. The CDR3 nucleotides read TGTGCCAGCAGCGTGGACAGGGCGGCTACCTCCTACGAGCAGTACTTC. Translated, it gives CASSVDRAATSYEQYF. The full variable domain, its missing parts supplied by reference TRBV13 and TRBJ2-7, is AAGVIQSPRHLIKEKRETATLKCYPIPRHDTVYWYQQGPGQDPQFLISFYEKMQSDKGSIPDRFSAQQFSDYHSELNMSSLELGDSALYFCASSVDRAATSYEQYFGPGTRLTVT.

The chain is built from TRBV19 and TRBJ2-7; TRBD2 is a possible D gene (6 bases). The CDR3 has 15 amino acids. Germline V gene sequence: CDR1 LNHDA, CDR2 SQIVND (reference sequence). Trimming left V 3 bases short and J 1 base short, with 13 bases between. The CDR3 DNA follows: TGTGCCAGTAGTATGAGGGACTTTCCATCCTACGAGCAGTACTTC. Its translation is CASSMRDFPSYEQYF.

This chain joins TRBV30 and TRBJ1-6, with D possibly TRBD1 on 6 matching bases. CDR3 length equals 16 residues. V was clipped by 1 base and J by 7 bases, with 17 bases between them. From germline, CDR1 is GTSNPN and CDR2 SVGIG (reference sequence). This chain's CDR3 is CAWSDRHTGSNSPLHF. In DNA, the CDR3 is TGTGCCTGGAGTGACCGTCATACAGGGTCGAATTCACCCCTCCACTTT.

The chain recombines TRBV10-3 with TRBJ1-3, with 11 bases fitting TRBD1. V shed 6 bases and J 8 bases; nucleotides not matched to a gene: 3. Germline CDR1 reads ENHRY; CDR2 reads SYGVKD. This CDR3 has 13 amino acids. CDR3 DNA: TGTGCCATCAGCGGACAGGGGGCGGACACCATATATTTT. Protein sequence: CAISGQGADTIYF.

This rearrangement joins TRBV27 to TRBJ1-5; D gene ambiguous. The CDR3 runs 14 residues. V lost 5 bases and J 3 bases, leaving 11 bases between the germline ends. Germline assignment: CDR1 MNHEY and CDR2 SMNVEV (reference sequence). CDR3 DNA: TGTGCCAGCAGTCCCGCGGGCGCCAATCAGCCCCAGCATTTT. Translation: CASSPAGANQPQHF.

This chain links TRBV19 with TRBJ2-1; the D is unclear. Trimming took 3 bases from V and 6 from J, leaving 3 bases between them. Per the germline V gene, CDR1 is LNHDA and CDR2 is SQIVND (reference sequence). This CDR3 region has 11 residues. The CDR3 loop is CASSIRNEQFF. The CDR3 region has the DNA TGTGCCAGTAGTATTCGCAATGAGCAGTTCTTC.